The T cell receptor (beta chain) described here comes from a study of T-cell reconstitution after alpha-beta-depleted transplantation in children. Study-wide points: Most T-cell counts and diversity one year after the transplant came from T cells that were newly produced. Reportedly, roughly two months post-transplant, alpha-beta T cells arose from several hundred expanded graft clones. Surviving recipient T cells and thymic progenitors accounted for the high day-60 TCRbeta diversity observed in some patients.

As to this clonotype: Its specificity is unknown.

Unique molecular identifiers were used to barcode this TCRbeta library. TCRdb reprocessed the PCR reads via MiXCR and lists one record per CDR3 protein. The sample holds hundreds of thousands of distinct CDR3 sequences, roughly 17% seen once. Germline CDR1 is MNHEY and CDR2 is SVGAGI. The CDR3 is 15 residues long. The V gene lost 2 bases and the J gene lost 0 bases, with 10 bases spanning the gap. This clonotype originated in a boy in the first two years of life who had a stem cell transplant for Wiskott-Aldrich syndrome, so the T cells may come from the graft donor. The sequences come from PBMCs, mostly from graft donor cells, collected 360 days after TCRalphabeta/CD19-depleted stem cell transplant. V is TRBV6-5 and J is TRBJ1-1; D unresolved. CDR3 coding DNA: TGTGCCAGCAGTTACGGCGCGGCACTGAACACTGAAGCTTTCTTT. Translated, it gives CASSYGAALNTEAFF.